This T cell receptor beta chain was observed in a study of CD8 T cells in ankylosing spondylitis. Study findings and constraints: The authors reported significant enrichment of disease-linked clones in matched ankylosing spondylitis synovial fluid. One TCR beta motif, made up of several highly homologous variants, appeared characteristic of ankylosing spondylitis blood.

In making TCR beta libraries, quantitative 5'-RACE with molecular barcodes was used. TCRdb fed the 5' RACE reads into MiXCR, producing one record per CDR3 protein. The sample holds fewer than 250,000 distinct CDR3 sequences, around 25% seen once. The CDR3 runs to 15 residues. The germline CDR1 and CDR2 sequences are SGDLS and YYNGEE. The ends were cut back, 4 bases at V and 4 bases at J, with 15 bases in the middle. This clonotype was seen a handful of times. Antigen specificity is unknown. The sequenced sample consisted of blood, either unsorted or a sorted T cell fraction (not recorded which). The gene calls are TRBV9 and TRBJ2-1; D possibly matches TRBD1 or TRBD2 (5 bases each). The sequence derives from a male donor with ankylosing spondylitis or in good health (not recorded which). In DNA, the CDR3 is TGTGCCAGCAGCATCGGGACGGAGAAGTACAATGAGCAGTTCTTC. Protein product: CASSIGTEKYNEQFF.